A selection of T cell receptor beta chains follows, all from one sample in a study of blood T cell repertoires in COVID-19. Profiled with immunoSEQ multiplex PCR; TCRdb holds only in-frame clones, not every one. The repertoire holds about 170,000 clones, with roughly 80% as singletons. The sample comprised peripheral blood. These receptors all stem from a man aged 70 or older with active or convalescent COVID-19. Both conserved end residues are part of each CDR3. The D gene is left open where the match is weak. A row's size may be missing; if present it is once, few, many or a size class.

D,size,J,V,CDR3,DNA
-,-,TRBJ2-2,TRBV5-1,CASSLAGHANTGELFF,TGCGCCAGCAGCTTGGCCGGACACGCGAACACCGGGGAGCTGTTTTTT
-,-,TRBJ1-1,TRBV30,CAWSAGGNTEAFF,TGTGCCTGGAGTGCCGGGGGGAACACTGAAGCTTTCTTT
TRBD2,-,TRBJ2-7,TRBV7-6,CASSYLAGGRQYF,TGTGCCAGCAGCTATCTAGCGGGAGGACGGCAGTACTTC
TRBD1,-,TRBJ2-7,TRBV6-1,CASSKGVGTGFYEQYF,TGTGCCAGCAGTAAAGGTGTGGGGACAGGGTTTTACGAGCAGTACTTC
TRBD1,few,TRBJ1-2,TRBV6-2/TRBV6-3,CASSSRQGLGYTF,TGTGCCAGCAGTTCGAGACAGGGTCTTGGCTACACCTTC
TRBD1,-,TRBJ2-1,TRBV7-2,CASSLKGTAPRGFF,TGTGCCAGCAGCTTAAAAGGGACAGCCCCCCGGGGGTTCTTC
TRBD1,-,TRBJ1-1,TRBV6-5,CASTDRPQGDTEAFF,TGTGCCAGCACCGACCGGCCCCAGGGGGACACTGAAGCTTTCTTT
-,-,TRBJ2-1,TRBV19,CASSTGARLANNEQFF,TGTGCCAGTAGCACTGGGGCCCGCCTAGCGAACAATGAGCAGTTCTTC
-,-,TRBJ1-2,TRBV6-5,CASTDPVGGDGYTF,TGTGCCAGCACCGACCCTGTAGGGGGTGATGGCTACACCTTC
-,-,TRBJ1-5,TRBV4-3,CASSQVEGNQPQHF,TGCGCCAGCAGCCAAGTAGAGGGCAATCAGCCCCAGCATTTT
-,-,TRBJ1-5,TRBV29-1,CSVGSAAGPQHF,TGCAGCGTTGGGTCGGCGGCGGGGCCCCAGCATTTT
TRBD1,-,TRBJ1-2,TRBV5-1,CASSQGQGGGYTF,TGCGCCAGCAGCCAAGGACAGGGGGGAGGCTACACCTTC
-,-,TRBJ1-2,TRBV30,CAWSQGNYGYTF,TGTGCCTGGAGTCAGGGAAACTATGGCTACACCTTC
TRBD1,once,TRBJ2-5,TRBV5-1,CASNSGTGTQETQYF,TGCGCCAGCAATTCCGGGACAGGGACTCAAGAGACCCAGTACTTC
-,-,TRBJ1-1,TRBV5-5,CASSSWTVNTEAFF,TGTGCCAGCAGCTCCTGGACAGTGAACACTGAAGCTTTCTTT
TRBD1,-,TRBJ2-3,TRBV27,CASSTGGLTDTQYF,TGTGCCAGCAGCACAGGGGGCCTCACAGATACGCAGTATTTT
-,once,TRBJ2-7,TRBV6-5,CASILGGSSYEQYF,-
TRBD1,-,TRBJ1-1,TRBV7-9,CASSPTGGTEAFF,TGTGCCAGCAGCCCCACAGGGGGCACTGAAGCTTTCTTT
TRBD1,-,TRBJ1-6,TRBV9,CASSVLDRGGSPLHF,TGTGCCAGCAGCGTCCTAGACAGGGGTGGTTCACCCCTCCACTTT
TRBD2,-,TRBJ2-7,TRBV27,CASRPGTSGSYEQYF,TGTGCCAGCAGGCCCGGGACTAGCGGATCCTACGAGCAGTACTTC
-,-,TRBJ2-6,TRBV12-2,CASRLGDTNRDF,TGTGCAAGTCGCTTAGGGGACACCAACAGGGACTTC
TRBD2,-,TRBJ2-3,TRBV29-1,CSVVLAGGPTDTQYF,TGCAGCGTGGTACTAGCGGGAGGACCCACAGATACGCAGTATTTT
TRBD1,-,TRBJ1-4,TRBV11-2,CASSMGTGLAEKLFF,TGTGCCAGCAGCATGGGGACAGGGTTGGCTGAAAAACTGTTTTTT
TRBD1,-,TRBJ1-1,TRBV7-2,CASSLAGTGGSMTTEAFF,TGTGCCAGCAGCCTAGCCGGGACAGGGGGTAGTATGACCACTGAAGCTTTCTTT
TRBD1,-,TRBJ1-6,TRBV5-1,CASSLGGTGDRPWGFSPLHF,TGCGCCAGCAGCTTGGGGGGGACAGGGGACCGTCCCTGGGGTTTTTCACCCCTCCACTTT
TRBD2,-,TRBJ2-5,TRBV7-2,CASSLERTSGGYQETQYF,TGTGCCAGCAGCTTAGAGAGGACTAGCGGGGGGTACCAAGAGACCCAGTACTTC
-,-,TRBJ1-1,TRBV18,CASSPSQGSSEAFF,TGTGCCAGCTCACCGTCGCAGGGGTCGTCTGAAGCTTTCTTT
-,few,TRBJ2-3,TRBV5-4,CASSLELAVSTDTQYF,TGTGCCAGCAGCTTGGAGTTGGCAGTTAGCACAGATACGCAGTATTTT
-,-,TRBJ2-4,TRBV5-5,CASSAPQGTKNIQYF,TGTGCCAGCAGCGCACCACAGGGCACCAAAAACATTCAGTACTTC
TRBD1,-,TRBJ1-5,TRBV29-1,CSAGTGVGQPQHF,TGCAGCGCCGGGACAGGGGTCGGTCAGCCCCAGCATTTT
-,-,TRBJ1-1,TRBV7-9,CASSSGMAEAFF,TGTGCCAGCAGCTCGGGTATGGCTGAAGCTTTCTTT
-,-,TRBJ2-7,TRBV27,CASSLGDNSYEQYF,TGTGCCAGCAGTTTAGGGGACAACTCCTACGAGCAGTACTTC
TRBD1,few,TRBJ1-1,TRBV29-1,CSVSTGGTEAFF,TGCAGCGTTTCGACAGGGGGCACTGAAGCTTTCTTT
-,-,TRBJ1-2,TRBV18,CASSPAGDLSYTF,TGTGCCAGCTCACCGGCGGGGGATCTTAGCTACACCTTC
-,-,TRBJ1-6,TRBV19,CASSTPGGSNSPLHF,TGTGCCAGTAGTACCCCGGGGGGGAGTAATTCACCCCTCCACTTT